This T cell receptor (beta chain) was observed in a study of blood T cells in healthy people across ages. This clonotype was seen only a few times. Using a J-beta primer mix together with a sample-barcoded 5' primer, a second PCR was run for roughly 6 to 12 cycles. MiXCR was run by TCRdb on the 5' RACE reads, yielding one entry per CDR3 protein. The data hold 1.6 million or so distinct CDR3 sequences, with about 35% observed a single time. Deletions cut 7 bases from V and 0 bases from J, with 15 bases between. The CDR3 length is 16 residues. Looked up from germline, CDR1 is SEHNR and CDR2 is FQNEAQ (reference sequence).

The chain combines TRBV7-9 with TRBJ2-2; TRBD2 is a possible D gene (5 bases). Sequences were obtained from blood. The sequence was obtained from a woman between 25 and 40 years old in good health. The CDR3 protein is CASTSQRESNTGELFF. CDR3 sequence (DNA): TGTGCCAGCACTTCCCAGAGGGAGTCGAACACCGGGGAGCTGTTTTTT. The variable domain in full, completed from reference TRBV7-9 and TRBJ2-2, reads DTGVSQNPRHKITKRGQNVTFRCDPISEHNRLYWYRQTLGQGPEFLTYFQNEAQLEKSRLLSDRFSAERPKGSFSTLEIQRTEQGDSAMYLCASTSQRESNTGELFFGEGSRLTVL.